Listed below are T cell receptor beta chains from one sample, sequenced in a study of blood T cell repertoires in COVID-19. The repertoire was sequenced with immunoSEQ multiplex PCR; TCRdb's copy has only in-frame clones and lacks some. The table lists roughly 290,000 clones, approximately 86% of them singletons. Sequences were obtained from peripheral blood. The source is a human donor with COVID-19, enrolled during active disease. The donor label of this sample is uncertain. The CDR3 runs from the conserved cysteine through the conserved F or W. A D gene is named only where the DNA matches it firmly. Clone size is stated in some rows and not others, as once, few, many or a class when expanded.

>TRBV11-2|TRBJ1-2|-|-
TGTGCCAGCAGCTTACAGTTACACCCTGGTGGCTACACCTTC
CASSLQLHPGGYTF
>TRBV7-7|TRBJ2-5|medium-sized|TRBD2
TGTGCTAGCAGCTCATTTAGATCGGGGGGCCAAGAGACCCAGTACTTC
CASSSFRSGGQETQYF
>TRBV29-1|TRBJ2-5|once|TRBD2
TGCAGCCTTAACACGGGGGGACAAGAGACCCAGTACTTC
CSLNTGGQETQYF
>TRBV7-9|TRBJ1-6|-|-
TGTGCCAGCAAGACTAGCGTTAATTCACCCCTCCACTTT
CASKTSVNSPLHF
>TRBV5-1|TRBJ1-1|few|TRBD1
TGCGCCAGCAGCTTGGCTGGACAGGAGAACACTGAAGCTTTCTTT
CASSLAGQENTEAFF
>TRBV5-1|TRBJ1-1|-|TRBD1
TGCGCCAGCAGCTCCCGACAGGGGGCGAACACTGAAGCTTTCTTT
CASSSRQGANTEAFF
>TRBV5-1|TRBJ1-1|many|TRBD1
TGCGCCAGCAGCTTTTTGGGGACAGTGAACACTGAAGCTTTCTTT
CASSFLGTVNTEAFF
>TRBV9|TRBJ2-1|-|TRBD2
TGTGCCAGCAGCGTTAGCGGGAGGTTGGAGCAGTTCTTC
CASSVSGRLEQFF
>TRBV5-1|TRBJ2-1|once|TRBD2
TGCGCCAGCAGCTTGGATCTAGCGGGAGTGTATGAGCAGTTCTTC
CASSLDLAGVYEQFF
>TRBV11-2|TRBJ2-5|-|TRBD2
TGTGCCAGCAGCCCTGGGGTGCTAGCGGGAGTCCGGGAGACCCAGTACTTC
CASSPGVLAGVRETQYF
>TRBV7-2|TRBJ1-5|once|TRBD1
TGTGCCAGCAGCCAGACAGGGGAACAGCCCCAGCATTTT
CASSQTGEQPQHF
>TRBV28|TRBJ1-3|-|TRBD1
TGTGCCAGCAGTTTACCAACCGGGACAGGGCCTCGTGTGTATTTT
CASSLPTGTGPRVYF
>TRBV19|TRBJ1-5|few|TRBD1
TGTGCCAGTAGTCGGGACAGGGGGGGGAATCAGCCCCAGCATTTT
CASSRDRGGNQPQHF
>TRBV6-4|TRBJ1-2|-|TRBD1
TGTGCCAGCAGCCTGGGACAGGACTATGGCTACACCTTC
CASSLGQDYGYTF
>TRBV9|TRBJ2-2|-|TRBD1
TGTGCCAGCAGCACGAACAGGGGACCGGGCACCGGGGAGCTGTTTTTT
CASSTNRGPGTGELFF
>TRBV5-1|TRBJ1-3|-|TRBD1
TGCGCCAGCAGCTTCCTGGGTGGACAGGGGATAGCAAACACCATATATTTT
CASSFLGGQGIANTIYF
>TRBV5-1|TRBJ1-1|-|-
TGCGCCAGCAGCTCACAGACTAACATGAACACTGAAGCTTTCTTT
CASSSQTNMNTEAFF
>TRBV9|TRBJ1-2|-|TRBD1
TGTGCCAGCAGCCCGTCGCCCGACAGGGGTATGGGCTACACCTTC
CASSPSPDRGMGYTF
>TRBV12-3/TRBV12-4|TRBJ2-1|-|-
TGTGCCAGCAGTTTACGCAGTGAGCAGTTCTTC
CASSLRSEQFF
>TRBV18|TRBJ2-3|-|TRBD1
TGTGCCAGCTCACCACGACAGGGAGTCACAGATACGCAGTATTTT
CASSPRQGVTDTQYF
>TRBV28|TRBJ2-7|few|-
TGTGCCAGCAGGACAGTTTTCTCCTACGAGCAGTACTTC
CASRTVFSYEQYF
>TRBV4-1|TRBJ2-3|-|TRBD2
TGCGCCAGCAGCCTTAGCGGGACTCTCTCCCCGGCTAGCACAGATACGCAGTATTTT
CASSLSGTLSPASTDTQYF
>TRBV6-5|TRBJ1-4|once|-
TGTGCCAGCAGTTCGGTCAGAGGCGGTGAAAAACTGTTTTTT
CASSSVRGGEKLFF
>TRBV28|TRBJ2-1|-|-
TGTGCCAGCAGTTCCGGGGTCCATGAGCAGTTCTTC
CASSSGVHEQFF
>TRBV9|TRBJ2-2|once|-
TGTGCCAGCAGCGCCCCAATTGGGTCGACTGTACATCACACCGGGGAGCTGTTTTTT
CASSAPIGSTVHHTGELFF
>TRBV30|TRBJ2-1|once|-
TGTGCCTCTAGACCGGGGAGGATCGATGAGCAGTTCTTC
CASRPGRIDEQFF
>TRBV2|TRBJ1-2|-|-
TGTGCCAGCAGTGAATCCAGGGTGGGAGGCTACACCTTC
CASSESRVGGYTF
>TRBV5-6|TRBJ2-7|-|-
TGTGCCAGCAGCTTTGAGCGAGCCTACGAGCAGTACTTC
CASSFERAYEQYF
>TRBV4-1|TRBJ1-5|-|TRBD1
TGCGCCAGCAGCCAAACAACAGGGGTCAATCAGCCCCAGCATTTT
CASSQTTGVNQPQHF
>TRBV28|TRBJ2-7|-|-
TGTGCCAGCAGTTTCCCCGGGGGTCGGGAGCAGTACTTC
CASSFPGGREQYF
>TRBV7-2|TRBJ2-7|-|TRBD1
TGTGCCAGCAGCTTATGGTCCGGGACAGGGACCTACGAGCAGTACTTC
CASSLWSGTGTYEQYF
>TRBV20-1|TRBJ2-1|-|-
TGCAGTGCTAGTCGGCTAGCCTATGAGCAGTTCTTC
CSASRLAYEQFF
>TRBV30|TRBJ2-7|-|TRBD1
TGTGCCTGGAGTGGGACAGGGAACGAGCAGTACTTC
CAWSGTGNEQYF
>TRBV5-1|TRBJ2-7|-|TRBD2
TGCGCCAGCAGCTTGATGACTAGCGGGCTCTCCTACGAGCAGTACTTC
CASSLMTSGLSYEQYF
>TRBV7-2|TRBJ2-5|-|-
TGTGCCAGCTCACAGGGAACCCAAGAGACCCAGTACTTC
CASSQGTQETQYF
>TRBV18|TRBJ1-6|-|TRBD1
TGTGCCAGCTCATCGCGCCAGGGGGGAAGGGAAAATTCACCCCTCCACTTT
CASSSRQGGRENSPLHF
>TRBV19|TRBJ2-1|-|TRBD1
TGTGCCAGTAGTAAAACAGGGGACTCCTACAATGAGCAGTTCTTC
CASSKTGDSYNEQFF
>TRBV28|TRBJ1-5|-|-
TGTGCCAGCATCCCGCAGGGAGAGGGGGAAAATCAGCCCCAGCATTTT
CASIPQGEGENQPQHF
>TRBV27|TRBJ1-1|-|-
TGTGCCAGCAGTTTAACAGGTTACACTGAAGCTTTCTTT
CASSLTGYTEAFF
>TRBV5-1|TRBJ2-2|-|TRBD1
TGCGCCAGCAGCTTGGGGGGACAGGGGACCGGGGAGCTGTTTTTT
CASSLGGQGTGELFF